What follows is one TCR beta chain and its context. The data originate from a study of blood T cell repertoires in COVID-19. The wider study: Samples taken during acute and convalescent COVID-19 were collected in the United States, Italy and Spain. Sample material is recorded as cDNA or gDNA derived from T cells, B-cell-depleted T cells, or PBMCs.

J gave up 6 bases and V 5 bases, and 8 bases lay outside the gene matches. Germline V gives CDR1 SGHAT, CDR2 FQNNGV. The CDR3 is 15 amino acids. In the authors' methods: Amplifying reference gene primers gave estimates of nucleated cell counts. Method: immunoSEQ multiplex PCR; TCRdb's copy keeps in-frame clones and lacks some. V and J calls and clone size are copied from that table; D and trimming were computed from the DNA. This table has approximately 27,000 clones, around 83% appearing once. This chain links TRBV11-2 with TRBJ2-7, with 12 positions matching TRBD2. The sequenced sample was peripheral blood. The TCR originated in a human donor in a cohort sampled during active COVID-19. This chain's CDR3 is CASSPRLAGAAEQYF. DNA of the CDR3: TGTGCCAGCAGCCCAAGACTAGCGGGGGCGGCCGAGCAGTACTTC.